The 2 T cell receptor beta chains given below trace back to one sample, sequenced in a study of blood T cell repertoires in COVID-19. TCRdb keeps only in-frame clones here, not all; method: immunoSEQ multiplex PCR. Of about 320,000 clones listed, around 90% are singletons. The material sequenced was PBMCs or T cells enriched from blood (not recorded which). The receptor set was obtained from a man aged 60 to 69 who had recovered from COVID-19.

The CDR3 here is CASSPREGSSGNTIYF. CDR3 DNA sequence: TGCGCCAGCAGCCCCAGGGAGGGAAGCTCTGGAAACACCATATATTTT. The rearrangement links TRBV4-1 to TRBJ1-3; D perhaps matches TRBD1 (5 bases). V was pared by 4 bases and J by 0 bases, with 13 bases between. This CDR3 contains 16 residues. Per the germline V gene, CDR1 is MGHRA and CDR2 is YSYEKL.

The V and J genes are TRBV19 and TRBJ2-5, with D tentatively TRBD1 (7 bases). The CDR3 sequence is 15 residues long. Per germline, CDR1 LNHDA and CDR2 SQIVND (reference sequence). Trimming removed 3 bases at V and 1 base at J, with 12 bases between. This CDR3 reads CASSMQGGTQETQYF. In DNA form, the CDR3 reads TGTGCCAGTAGTATGCAGGGGGGAACCCAAGAGACCCAGTACTTC.